This T cell receptor beta chain came from a study of preoperative IRX-2 immunotherapy in early breast cancer (dated by TCRdb to 2018 to 2020). According to the germline V gene, CDR1 reads MNHGY and CDR2 reads SAAAGT. V loses 5 bases of germline sequence and J loses 9 bases, and the interval between the two ends is 17 bases. The CDR3 covers 14 residues, taking in both the cysteine and the phenylalanine. Only the CDR3 portion is preserved as DNA: 42 bases, with reading frame beginning at the first base. In light of the paper, this sample's treatment or condition label describes: preoperative locoregional IRX-2 cytokine immunotherapy. The samples were obtained from a phase Ib study that tested preoperative, locoregional IRX-2 cytokine immunotherapy meant to prime immune responses. Donors were patients with early-stage breast cancer who received IRX-2 before surgery. Receptor amplification or capture employed the immunoSEQ multiplex PCR assay. In its TCRdb copy, this immuneACCESS table keeps in-frame sequences only and misses some clones. Where compared with another copy, unresolved V genes explain less than half of these, and the others have no known cause. The sample has tens of thousands of clones on record, about 79% of them singletons. 3% to 3.5% of the sample lies in the top ten.

Regarding this clone: The clone's antigen remains unknown. No qualities accompany the bases; no much larger clone lies one base away.

This receptor chain uses TRBV6-8 and TRBJ2-1, with the D segment identity uncertain. This clonotype was sampled from a human donor with breast cancer. The biological material was taken from a patient treated with IRX-2 immunotherapy. For the CDR3, the sequence is CASSVLMFGTEQFF. In nucleotides, the sequence is TGTGCCAGCAGTGTTCTCATGTTCGGTACTGAGCAGTTCTTC.